These T cell receptor beta chains were read from a single sample in a study of blood T cell repertoires in COVID-19. Profiling relied on immunoSEQ multiplex PCR, and the TCRdb table lists in-frame clones only, not all of them. Among approximately 210,000 clones listed, roughly nine tenths were seen once. The specimen was peripheral blood. All receptors come from a man aged 35 to 55 with acute or convalescent COVID-19. Both conserved end residues are part of each CDR3. The D gene is left open where the match is weak. Clone size is stated in some rows and not others, as once, few, many or a class when expanded.

TRBJ1-3 | few | NA | TRBV28 | TGTGCCAGCAGTGCCCACGCGGGGGGATTCTCTGGAAACACCATATATTTT | CASSAHAGGFSGNTIYF
TRBJ1-1 | NA | NA | TRBV21-1 | TGTGCCAGCAGCAAAGTCCGGACAGTCTCCGATCCTTTCTTT | CASSKVRTVSDPFF
TRBJ2-5 | NA | TRBD2 | TRBV6-5 | TGTGCCAGCAGCCACTCTAGCGGGGGTGGAGAGACCCAGTACTTC | CASSHSSGGGETQYF
TRBJ2-7 | NA | TRBD2 | TRBV6-2/TRBV6-3 | TGTGCCAGCAGTCCGCTGGGGAGGCGGGGGGCACTCTACGAGCAGTACTTC | CASSPLGRRGALYEQYF
TRBJ2-6 | few | TRBD2 | TRBV7-6 | TGTGCCAGCAGCCCGTTGGGGGACTATGGGGCCAACGTCCTGACTTTC | CASSPLGDYGANVLTF
TRBJ2-4 | NA | NA | TRBV9 | TGTGCCAGCAGCCAAGGACAGTCATCTTTTTTGGACATTCAGTACTTC | CASSQGQSSFLDIQYF
TRBJ2-5 | once | TRBD2 | TRBV2 | TGTGCCAGCACCTCCACGGGGGGAGAGACCCAGTACTTC | CASTSTGGETQYF
TRBJ1-2 | many | TRBD1 | TRBV6-5 | TGTGCCAGCAGCCCGACCAGGGGGGTCTATGGCTACACCTTC | CASSPTRGVYGYTF
TRBJ1-4 | once | TRBD1 | TRBV6-6 | TGTGCCACTCAAACAGGGGGCGTGGGGAAAAAACTGTTTTTT | CATQTGGVGKKLFF
TRBJ2-3 | NA | NA | TRBV10-2 | TGCGCCAGCAGTGAGGGGCCCACAGATACGCAGTATTTT | CASSEGPTDTQYF
TRBJ2-2 | NA | NA | TRBV11-2 | TGTGCCAGCAGCTTAGACAGGGTCCGGGAGCTGTTTTTT | CASSLDRVRELFF
TRBJ2-1 | NA | NA | TRBV5-4 | TGTGCCAGCAGCTTGAGCGGGTTGAGTTGGAATGAGCAGTTCTTC | CASSLSGLSWNEQFF
TRBJ2-4 | NA | NA | TRBV27 | TGTGCCAGCAGTTTAGACTTTGGACAGCAAAACATTCAGTACTTC | CASSLDFGQQNIQYF
TRBJ2-1 | NA | TRBD1 | TRBV29-1 | TGCGGTTCAGGGACAGGGGGCTACAATGAGCAGTTCTTC | CGSGTGGYNEQFF
TRBJ2-3 | NA | NA | TRBV24-1 | TGTGCCACCAGAGAGGACAGTACCGACGATACGCAGTATTTT | CATREDSTDDTQYF
TRBJ1-1 | once | NA | TRBV21-1 | TGTGCCAGCACTTCCTCGAGAAACACTGAAGCTTTCTTT | CASTSSRNTEAFF
TRBJ1-5 | NA | NA | TRBV5-4 | TGTGCCAGCAGCTTGTGGGCCGGGACTGGGATAGAGCCCCAGCATTTT | CASSLWAGTGIEPQHF
TRBJ2-1 | once | NA | TRBV30 | TGTGCCTGGAGTGGCAGCGGTGGTGGGCAGTTCTTC | CAWSGSGGGQFF
TRBJ1-2 | NA | TRBD1 | TRBV4-2 | TGTGCCAGCAGCCAAGCCGCATGGGACAGGGCTGTCTTTGGCTACACCTTC | CASSQAAWDRAVFGYTF
TRBJ2-1 | NA | TRBD2 | TRBV18 | TGTGCCAGCTCACCTTCTAGCGGGAGGCTAGATGAGCAGTTCTTC | CASSPSSGRLDEQFF
TRBJ1-2 | NA | NA | TRBV6-2/TRBV6-3 | TGTGCCAGCAGTTACGCAGGGGTATCCTATGGCTACACCTTC | CASSYAGVSYGYTF
TRBJ1-4 | NA | NA | TRBV15 | TGTGCCACCAGCAGAGATCGGGAAAAACTGTTTTTT | CATSRDREKLFF
TRBJ2-5 | NA | NA | TRBV2 | TGTGCCAGCTGCCAAGGACTTCCAGGACCCGAGACCCAGTACTTC | CASCQGLPGPETQYF
TRBJ1-1 | few | NA | TRBV10-1 | TGCGCCAGCAGTCCCAGGGGTCAGAACACTGAAGCTTTCTTT | CASSPRGQNTEAFF
TRBJ1-6 | few | NA | TRBV18 | TGTGCCAGCGCACCGAGAACAGGGTCAGGGGATAATTCACCCCTCCACTTT | CASAPRTGSGDNSPLHF
TRBJ2-1 | NA | NA | TRBV18 | TGTGCCAGCTCCCCCCGGATCGGGACTCAGGCAAATGAGCAGTTCTTC | CASSPRIGTQANEQFF
TRBJ2-6 | NA | TRBD1 | TRBV24-1 | TGTGCCACCAGTGACTTGCCTCACCGGGACAGGGGGCCTGGGGCCAACGTCCTGACTTTC | CATSDLPHRDRGPGANVLTF
TRBJ2-1 | NA | TRBD2 | TRBV24-1 | TGTGCCACCAGTGACGTTAGCGGGAGGGCAAATGAGCAGTTCTTC | CATSDVSGRANEQFF
TRBJ2-2 | NA | NA | TRBV15 | TGTGCCACCAGCCCCGTCGCGGGGTTCGCCGGGGAGCTGTTTTTT | CATSPVAGFAGELFF
TRBJ1-1 | NA | NA | TRBV6-5 | TGTGCCAGCAGTTCCGACACTGAAGCTTTCTTT | CASSSDTEAFF
TRBJ2-1 | NA | NA | TRBV11-2 | TGTGCCAGCACCTCCCTCCCTAGCCCTCAGTTCTTC | CASTSLPSPQFF
TRBJ1-2 | NA | NA | TRBV7-8 | TGTGCCAGCAGCTCCGGACAGCTCTTCTATGGCTACACCTTC | CASSSGQLFYGYTF
TRBJ2-1 | once | NA | TRBV7-2 | TGTGCCAGCAGTTTCAAGGAGGGAGTGGGGCATTACAATGAGCAGTTCTTC | CASSFKEGVGHYNEQFF
TRBJ2-5 | NA | NA | TRBV27 | TGTGCCAGCAGTTTCGCAGGGAAAGAGACCCAGTACTTC | CASSFAGKETQYF
TRBJ2-3 | few | NA | TRBV15 | TGTGCCACCAGCAGAGACAGTTTTTCAGATACGCAGTATTTT | CATSRDSFSDTQYF
TRBJ2-7 | NA | NA | TRBV11-1 | TGTGCCAGCAGATACGGGGGGGACAGCTACGAGCAGTACTTC | CASRYGGDSYEQYF
TRBJ2-7 | NA | TRBD1 | TRBV6-5 | TGTGCCAGCAGTTACTCCCGACAGGGGCCCTCCTACGAGCAGTACTTC | CASSYSRQGPSYEQYF
TRBJ2-3 | NA | TRBD2 | TRBV7-9 | TGTGCCAGCAGGGGAATAGCGGGGACCACAGATACGCAGTATTTT | CASRGIAGTTDTQYF
TRBJ1-5 | NA | NA | TRBV6-2/TRBV6-3 | TGTGCCAGCAGTTACTCCCGGGGGAGCAATCAGCCCCAGCATTTT | CASSYSRGSNQPQHF
TRBJ2-2 | NA | NA | TRBV11-3 | TGTGCCAGCAGCTCAACACAGAACACCGGGGAGCTGTTTTTT | CASSSTQNTGELFF